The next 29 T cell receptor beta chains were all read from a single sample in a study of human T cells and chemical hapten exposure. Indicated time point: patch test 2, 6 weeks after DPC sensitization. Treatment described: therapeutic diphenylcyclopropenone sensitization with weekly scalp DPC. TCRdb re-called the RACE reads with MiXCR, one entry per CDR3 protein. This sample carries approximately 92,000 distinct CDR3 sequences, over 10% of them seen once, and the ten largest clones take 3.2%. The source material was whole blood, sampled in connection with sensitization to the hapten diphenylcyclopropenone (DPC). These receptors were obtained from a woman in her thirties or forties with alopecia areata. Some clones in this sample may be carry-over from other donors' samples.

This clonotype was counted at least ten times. The CDR3 DNA is TGTGCCAGCAGCCATTCTAGCGGGGGGCGGGAGCAGTTCTTC. Translated: CASSHSSGGREQFF. V gene TRBV11-2 combines with J gene TRBJ2-1; 11 nucleotides line up with TRBD2. Germline V gene data show CDR1 as SGHAT and CDR2 as FQNNGV. CDR3 length: 14 residues. Trimming at V came to 5 bases and at J to 10 bases, leaving 7 bases not matched to a gene.

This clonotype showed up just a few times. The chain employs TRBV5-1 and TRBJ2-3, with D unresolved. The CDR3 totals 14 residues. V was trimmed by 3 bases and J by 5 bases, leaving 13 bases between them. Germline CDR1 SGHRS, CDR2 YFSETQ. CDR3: CASSYGRLEDTQYF. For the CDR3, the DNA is TGCGCCAGCAGCTATGGACGCCTGGAAGATACGCAGTATTTT.

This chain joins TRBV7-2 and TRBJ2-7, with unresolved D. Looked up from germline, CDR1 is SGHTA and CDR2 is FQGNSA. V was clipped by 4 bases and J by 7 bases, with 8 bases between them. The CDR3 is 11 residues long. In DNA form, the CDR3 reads TGTGCCAGCAGCTCCGGGCAGGAGCAGTACTTC. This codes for CASSSGQEQYF. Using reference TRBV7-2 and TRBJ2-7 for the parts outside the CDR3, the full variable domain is GAGVSQSPSNKVTEKGKDVELRCDPISGHTALYWYRQSLGQGLEFLIYFQGNSAPDKSGLPSDRFSAERTGGSVSTLTIQRTQQEDSAVYLCASSSGQEQYFGPGTRLTVT.

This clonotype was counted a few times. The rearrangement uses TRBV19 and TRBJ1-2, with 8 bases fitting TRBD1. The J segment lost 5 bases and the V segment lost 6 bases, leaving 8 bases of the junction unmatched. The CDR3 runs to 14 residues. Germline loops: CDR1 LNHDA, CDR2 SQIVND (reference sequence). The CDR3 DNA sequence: TGTGCCAGTAGCCAGGACAGGGCTGGGTATGGCTACACCTTC. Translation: CASSQDRAGYGYTF.

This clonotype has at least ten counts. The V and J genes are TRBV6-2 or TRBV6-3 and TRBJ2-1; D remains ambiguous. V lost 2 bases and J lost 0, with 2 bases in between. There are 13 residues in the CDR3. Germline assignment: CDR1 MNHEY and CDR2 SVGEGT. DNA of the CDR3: TGTGCCAGCAGTTACAGCTCCTACAATGAGCAGTTCTTC. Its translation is CASSYSSYNEQFF.

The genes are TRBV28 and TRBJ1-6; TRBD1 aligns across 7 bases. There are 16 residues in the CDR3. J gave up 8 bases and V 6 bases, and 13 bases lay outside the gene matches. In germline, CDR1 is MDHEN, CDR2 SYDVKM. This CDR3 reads CASSLTGESGDSPLHF. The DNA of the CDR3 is TGTGCCAGCAGCCTCACAGGGGAATCTGGTGATTCACCCCTCCACTTT.

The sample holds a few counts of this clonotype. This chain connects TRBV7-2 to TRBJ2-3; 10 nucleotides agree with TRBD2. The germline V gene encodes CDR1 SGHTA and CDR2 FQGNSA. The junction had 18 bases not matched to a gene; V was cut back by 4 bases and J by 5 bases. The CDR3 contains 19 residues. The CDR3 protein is CASSSPLRPAGGSVDTQYF. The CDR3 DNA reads TGTGCCAGCAGCTCACCCCTCCGGCCAGCGGGAGGGTCGGTAGATACGCAGTATTTT.

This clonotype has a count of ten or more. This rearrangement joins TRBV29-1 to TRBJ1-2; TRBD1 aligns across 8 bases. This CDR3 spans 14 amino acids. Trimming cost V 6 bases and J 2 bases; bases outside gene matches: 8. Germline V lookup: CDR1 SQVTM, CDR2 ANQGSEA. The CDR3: CSVNDRGRNYGYTF. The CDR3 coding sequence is TGCAGCGTAAATGACAGGGGTAGGAACTATGGCTACACCTTC.

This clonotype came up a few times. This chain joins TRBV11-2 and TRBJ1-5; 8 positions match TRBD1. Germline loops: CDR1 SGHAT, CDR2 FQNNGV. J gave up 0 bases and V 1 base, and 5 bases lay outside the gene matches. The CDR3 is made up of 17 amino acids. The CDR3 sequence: CASSLGGTGNSNQPQHF. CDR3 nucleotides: TGTGCCAGCAGCTTAGGAGGGACAGGAAATAGCAATCAGCCCCAGCATTTT.

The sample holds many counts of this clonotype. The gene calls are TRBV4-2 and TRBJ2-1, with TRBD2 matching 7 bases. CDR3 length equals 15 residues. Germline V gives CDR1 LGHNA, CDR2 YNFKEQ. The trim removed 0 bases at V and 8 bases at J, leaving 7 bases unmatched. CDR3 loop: CASSQEGLLSDEQFF. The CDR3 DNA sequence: TGTGCCAGCAGCCAAGAGGGACTACTATCCGATGAGCAGTTCTTC.

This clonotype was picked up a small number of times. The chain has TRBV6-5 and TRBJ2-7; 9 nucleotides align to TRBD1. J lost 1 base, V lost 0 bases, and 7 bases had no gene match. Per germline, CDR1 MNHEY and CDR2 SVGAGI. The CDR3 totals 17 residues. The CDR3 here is CASSYSNPGQGSYEQYF. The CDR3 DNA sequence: TGTGCCAGCAGTTACTCGAATCCGGGACAGGGATCCTACGAGCAGTACTTC.

The CDR3 nucleotides are TGTGCCAGCAGCTTAGTGTCAGACACTGAAGCTTTCTTT. It specifies CASSLVSDTEAFF. This chain connects TRBV7-9 to TRBJ1-1; no reliable D call. V gave up 1 base and J gave up 3 bases, with 6 bases separating them. The V gene's germline CDR1 is SEHNR and CDR2 FQNEAQ (reference sequence). The CDR3 spans 13 residues.

The CDR3 nucleotides are TGTGCCAGCAGTTACTCGAACGTCGACAATGAGCAGTTCTTC. Translation: CASSYSNVDNEQFF. This chain connects TRBV6-5 to TRBJ2-1; D gene ambiguous. The CDR3 consists of 14 residues. V lost 0 bases and J 5 bases, leaving 8 bases between the germline ends. Per the germline V gene, CDR1 is MNHEY and CDR2 is SVGAGI.

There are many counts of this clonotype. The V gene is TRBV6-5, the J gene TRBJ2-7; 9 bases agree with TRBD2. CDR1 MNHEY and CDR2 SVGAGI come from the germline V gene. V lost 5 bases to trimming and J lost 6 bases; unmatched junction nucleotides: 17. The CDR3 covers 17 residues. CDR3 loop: CASSRPAGGVAGVEQYF. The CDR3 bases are TGTGCCAGCAGTCGCCCGGCTGGAGGGGTAGCGGGAGTCGAGCAGTACTTC.

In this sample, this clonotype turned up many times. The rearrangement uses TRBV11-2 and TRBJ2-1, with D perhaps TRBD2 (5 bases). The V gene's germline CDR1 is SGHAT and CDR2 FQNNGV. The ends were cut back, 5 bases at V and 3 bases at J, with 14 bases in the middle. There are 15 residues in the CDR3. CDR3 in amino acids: CASSPERGNYNEQFF. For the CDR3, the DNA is TGTGCCAGCAGCCCCGAACGGGGAAACTACAATGAGCAGTTCTTC.

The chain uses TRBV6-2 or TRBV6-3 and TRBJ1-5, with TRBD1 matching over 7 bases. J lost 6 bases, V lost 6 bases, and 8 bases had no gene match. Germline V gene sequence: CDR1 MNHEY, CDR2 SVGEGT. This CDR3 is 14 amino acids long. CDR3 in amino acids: CASRITGVGQPQHF. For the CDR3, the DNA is TGTGCCAGCAGAATCACAGGGGTGGGTCAGCCCCAGCATTTT.

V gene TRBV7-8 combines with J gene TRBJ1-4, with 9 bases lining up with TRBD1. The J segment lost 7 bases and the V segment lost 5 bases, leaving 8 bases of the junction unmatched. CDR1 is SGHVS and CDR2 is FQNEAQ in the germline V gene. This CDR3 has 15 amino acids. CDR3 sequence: CASSPMTGGREKLFF. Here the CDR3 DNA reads TGTGCCAGCAGCCCTATGACAGGGGGACGTGAAAAACTGTTTTTT.

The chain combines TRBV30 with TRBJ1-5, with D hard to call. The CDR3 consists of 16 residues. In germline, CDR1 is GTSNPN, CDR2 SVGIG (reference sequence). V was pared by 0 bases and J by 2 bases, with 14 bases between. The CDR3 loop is CAWSVRRAVGNQPQHF. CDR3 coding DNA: TGTGCCTGGAGTGTACGTAGGGCAGTGGGCAATCAGCCCCAGCATTTT.

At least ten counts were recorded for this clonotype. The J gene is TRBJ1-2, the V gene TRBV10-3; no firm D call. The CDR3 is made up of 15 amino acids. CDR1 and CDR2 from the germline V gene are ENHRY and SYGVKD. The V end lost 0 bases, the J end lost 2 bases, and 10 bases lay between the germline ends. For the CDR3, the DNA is TGTGCCATCAGTGAGTCCGATAGCCAGAACTATGGCTACACCTTC. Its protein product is CAISESDSQNYGYTF.

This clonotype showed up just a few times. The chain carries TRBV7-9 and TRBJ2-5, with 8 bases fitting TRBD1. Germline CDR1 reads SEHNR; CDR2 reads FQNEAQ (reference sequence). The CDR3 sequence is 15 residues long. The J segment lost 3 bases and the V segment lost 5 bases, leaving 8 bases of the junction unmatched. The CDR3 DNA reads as TGTGCCAGCAGCCAGGGGGCCGTACCTAAAGAGACCCAGTACTTC. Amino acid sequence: CASSQGAVPKETQYF.

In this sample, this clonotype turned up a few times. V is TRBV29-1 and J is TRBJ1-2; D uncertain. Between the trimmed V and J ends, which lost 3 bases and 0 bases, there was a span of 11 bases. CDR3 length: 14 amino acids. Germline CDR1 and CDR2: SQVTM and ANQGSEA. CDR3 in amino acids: CSVERQTPNYGYTF. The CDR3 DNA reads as TGCAGCGTTGAGAGGCAGACTCCTAACTATGGCTACACCTTC.

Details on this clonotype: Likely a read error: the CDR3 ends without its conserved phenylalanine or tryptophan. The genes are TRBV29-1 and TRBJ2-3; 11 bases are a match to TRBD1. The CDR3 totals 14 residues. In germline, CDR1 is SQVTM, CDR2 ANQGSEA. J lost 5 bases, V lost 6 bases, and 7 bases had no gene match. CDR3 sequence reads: CSVVDGTGGDTQYL. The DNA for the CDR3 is TGCAGCGTCGTTGACGGGACAGGGGGAGATACGCAGTATCTT.

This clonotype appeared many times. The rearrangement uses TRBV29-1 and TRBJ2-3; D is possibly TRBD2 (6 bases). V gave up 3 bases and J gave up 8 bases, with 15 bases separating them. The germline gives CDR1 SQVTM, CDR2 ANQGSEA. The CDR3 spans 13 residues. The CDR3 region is CSVEERVLGTQYF. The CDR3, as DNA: TGCAGCGTTGAGGAGCGGGTACTTGGTACGCAGTATTTT.

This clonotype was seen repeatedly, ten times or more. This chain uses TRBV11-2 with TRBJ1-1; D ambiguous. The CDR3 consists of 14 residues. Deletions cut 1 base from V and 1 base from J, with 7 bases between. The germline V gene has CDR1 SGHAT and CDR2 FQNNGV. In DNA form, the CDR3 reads TGTGCCAGCAGCTTAGCCTCTAAGAACACTGAAGCTTTCTTT. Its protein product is CASSLASKNTEAFF.

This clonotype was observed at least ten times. CDR3 residues: CATSDPTGPRTDTQYF. CDR3 sequence (DNA): TGTGCCACCAGTGATCCGACAGGGCCCCGCACAGATACGCAGTATTTT. The chain recombines TRBV24-1 with TRBJ2-3; 7 nucleotides match TRBD1. This CDR3 region has 16 residues. After removal of 3 bases from V and 1 base from J, the junction contained 6 bases not matched to a gene. Germline V CDR1 and CDR2: KGHDR, SFDVKD.

The chain's CDR3 is CASSPPSRVWSTDTQYF. In DNA form, the CDR3 reads TGTGCCAGCTCACCACCGTCGAGGGTTTGGAGCACAGATACGCAGTATTTT. The chain recombines TRBV18 with TRBJ2-3; possible D gene TRBD2, 5 bases. The ends were cut back, 0 bases at V and 0 bases at J, with 13 bases in the middle. Germline-derived CDR1 and CDR2 are KGHSH and LQKENI. CDR3 size: 17 residues.

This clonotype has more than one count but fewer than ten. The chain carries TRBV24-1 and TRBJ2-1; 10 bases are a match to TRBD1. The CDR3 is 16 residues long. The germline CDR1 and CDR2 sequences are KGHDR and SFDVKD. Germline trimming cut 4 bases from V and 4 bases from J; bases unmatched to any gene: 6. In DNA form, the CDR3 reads TGTGCCACCAGTGACTCGGGACAGGGGACGTACAATGAGCAGTTCTTC. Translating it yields CATSDSGQGTYNEQFF.

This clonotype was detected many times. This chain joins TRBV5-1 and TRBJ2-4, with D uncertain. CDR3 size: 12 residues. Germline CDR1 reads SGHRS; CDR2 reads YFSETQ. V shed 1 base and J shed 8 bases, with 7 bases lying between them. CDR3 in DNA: TGCGCCAGCAGCTTGAATAAGGACATTCAGTACTTC. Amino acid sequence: CASSLNKDIQYF.

CDR3 DNA sequence: TGCAGCGTCCAAAGCACAGGCCTGAACACTGAAGCTTTCTTT. Translation gives CSVQSTGLNTEAFF. V and J are TRBV29-1 and TRBJ1-1; a weak D match, TRBD1 (5 bases). The length of the CDR3 is 14 residues. The germline V gene encodes CDR1 SQVTM and CDR2 ANQGSEA. V was trimmed by 6 bases and J by 0 bases, leaving 14 bases between them.